The 21 T cell receptor beta chains below all came from one sample that was sequenced in a study of cytomegalovirus exposure and HLA in healthy donors. Primers included in the PCR were 60 Vbeta and 13 Jbeta primers. Assay: immunoSEQ multiplex PCR; the TCRdb copy retains only in-frame clones and omits some. Of about 140,000 clones listed, roughly three quarters are singletons. Input material: PBMCs. These receptors originate from a male donor in good health and CMV-seronegative.

This clone was observed a handful of times. This rearrangement joins TRBV5-1 to TRBJ1-1, with D unresolved. Germline V gives CDR1 SGHRS, CDR2 YFSETQ. The CDR3 has 14 residues. V was cut by 0 bases and J by 4 bases, with 10 bases left in between. CDR3 coding DNA: TGCGCCAGCAGCTTGGGGCAGTTTGGCACTGAAGCTTTCTTT. The encoded protein is CASSLGQFGTEAFF.

The V call is TRBV5-1, the J call TRBJ2-4; D perhaps matches TRBD1 (5 bases). The V end lost 3 bases, the J end lost 1 base, and 8 bases lay between the germline ends. The CDR3 sequence is 14 residues long. Looked up from germline, CDR1 is SGHRS and CDR2 is YFSETQ. In nucleotides, the CDR3 is TGCGCCAGCAGCTCTCCAGGGGCCAAAAACATTCAGTACTTC. It translates to CASSSPGAKNIQYF.

This chain joins TRBV4-1 and TRBJ1-2, with 7 bases aligning to TRBD1. This CDR3 contains 14 residues. Germline-derived CDR1 and CDR2 are MGHRA and YSYEKL. After removal of 5 bases from V and 6 bases from J, the junction contained 9 bases not matched to a gene. CDR3 loop: CASSSLGDRNGYTF. The CDR3 nucleotides are TGCGCCAGCAGCTCCCTAGGGGACAGAAATGGCTACACCTTC.

This chain uses TRBV6-5 with TRBJ1-5; D not resolved. CDR3 length: 13 residues. Trimming left V 8 bases short and J 9 bases short, with 17 bases between. Germline CDR1 and CDR2: MNHEY and SVGAGI. The DNA for the CDR3 is TGTGCCAGCCGCGAAAAGAGGAGCGGGCCCCAGCATTTT. Its protein product is CASREKRSGPQHF.

The V call is TRBV18, the J call TRBJ1-2; tentative D call: TRBD1 (5 bases). Trimming pared 0 bases from V and 5 bases from J, leaving 16 bases between. The germline V gene encodes CDR1 KGHSH and CDR2 LQKENI. CDR3 length: 16 residues. The CDR3 protein is CASSPPTPGGGYGYTF. DNA for the CDR3: TGTGCCAGCTCACCACCGACCCCGGGCGGGGGATATGGCTACACCTTC.

CDR3 nucleotide sequence: TGCAGTGCTACCCGGGACTTATTGTTCTTC. This translates into CSATRDLLFF. The chain employs TRBV20-1 and TRBJ2-1; the D gene is possibly TRBD2 (6 bases). CDR1 and CDR2 (germline): DFQATT, SNEGSKA (reference sequence). The CDR3 contains 10 residues. V gave up 4 bases and J gave up 15 bases, with 13 bases separating them.

V and J are TRBV6-5 and TRBJ1-6; the D is unclear. The CDR3 covers 15 residues. V was trimmed by 5 bases and J by 4 bases, leaving 12 bases between them. Looked up from germline, CDR1 is MNHEY and CDR2 is SVGAGI. Here the CDR3 reads CASSIRTDYNSPLHF. The CDR3 coding sequence is TGTGCCAGCAGTATCCGGACTGATTATAATTCACCCCTCCACTTT.

The genes are TRBV7-8 and TRBJ1-5; 8 nucleotides match TRBD1. Unmatched junction bases numbered 11, after V lost 4 bases and J lost 6 bases. The CDR3 consists of 16 residues. Germline assignment: CDR1 SGHVS and CDR2 FQNEAQ. CDR3 region: CASSSRGQGGGQPQHF. The CDR3 region has the DNA TGTGCCAGCAGCTCTAGAGGACAGGGAGGCGGTCAGCCCCAGCATTTT.

The chain links TRBV19 to TRBJ2-5; weak D call: TRBD1 (6 bases). The germline V gene has CDR1 LNHDA and CDR2 SQIVND (reference sequence). V was clipped by 3 bases and J by 3 bases, with 11 bases between them. The CDR3 extends over 14 amino acids. The CDR3 coding sequence is TGTGCCAGTAGTATGACAGGTAGCAAAGAGACCCAGTACTTC. Its translation: CASSMTGSKETQYF.

This clone was found many times. This rearrangement joins TRBV19 to TRBJ1-1; 8 bases fit TRBD1. The CDR3 covers 14 residues. Germline V gene lookup returns CDR1 LNHDA and CDR2 SQIVND (reference sequence). V shed 5 bases and J 1 base; nucleotides not matched to a gene: 3. CDR3 in amino acids: CASSSDRGNTEAFF. CDR3 sequence (DNA): TGTGCCAGTAGTTCTGACAGGGGGAACACTGAAGCTTTCTTT.

The chain is built from TRBV7-2 and TRBJ2-5; TRBD2 aligns across 10 bases. The J segment lost 4 bases and the V segment lost 0 bases, leaving 5 bases of the junction unmatched. The CDR3 consists of 16 residues. The germline gives CDR1 SGHTA, CDR2 FQGNSA. CDR3 amino acids: CASSLALAGGLETQYF. The CDR3 bases are TGTGCCAGCAGCTTAGCCTTAGCGGGGGGCCTAGAGACCCAGTACTTC. Variable domain in full (rest from reference TRBV7-2 and TRBJ2-5): GAGVSQSPSNKVTEKGKDVELRCDPISGHTALYWYRQSLGQGLEFLIYFQGNSAPDKSGLPSDRFSAERTGGSVSTLTIQRTQQEDSAVYLCASSLALAGGLETQYFGPGTRLLVL.

This sequence joins TRBV5-1 and TRBJ2-3; D is perhaps TRBD1 (6 bases). Germline CDR1 and CDR2: SGHRS and YFSETQ. There are 14 residues in the CDR3. V lost 5 bases and J lost 2, with 12 bases in between. The CDR3 DNA is TGCGCCAGCAGAATGGGGGCCCCCACAGATACGCAGTATTTT. It encodes CASRMGAPTDTQYF.

The chain has TRBV6-5 and TRBJ2-2, with D possibly being TRBD2 (6 bases). CDR3 length: 14 amino acids. Trimming took off 7 bases at V and 1 base at J, with 10 bases between the two ends. Per germline, CDR1 MNHEY and CDR2 SVGAGI. This CDR3 reads CASTRDWNTGELFF. CDR3 in DNA: TGTGCCAGCACCCGGGACTGGAACACCGGGGAGCTGTTTTTT.

The table lists this clone with a few counts. The chain employs TRBV10-3 and TRBJ2-7; tentative D call: TRBD1 (5 bases). The V end was cut by 3 bases, the J end by 6 bases, with 9 bases between. The CDR3 loop spans 12 amino acids. Germline V gives CDR1 ENHRY, CDR2 SYGVKD. CDR3 protein: CAISEQAGEQYF. The CDR3 coding sequence is TGTGCCATCAGTGAACAGGCCGGCGAGCAGTACTTC.

The rearrangement links TRBV6-5 to TRBJ1-5; D is undetermined. The ends were cut back, 5 bases at V and 3 bases at J, with 11 bases in the middle. The CDR3 is 14 residues long. Per the germline V gene, CDR1 is MNHEY and CDR2 is SVGAGI. The CDR3 sequence is CASSEIQYNQPQHF. In DNA, the CDR3 is TGTGCCAGCAGTGAAATACAGTACAATCAGCCCCAGCATTTT.

V gene TRBV10-1 combines with J gene TRBJ2-3; 16 bases are shared with TRBD2. Germline V CDR1 and CDR2: WNHNN, SYGVQD (reference sequence). Losses at the gene ends were 0 bases for V and 7 bases for J; bases not matched to a gene: 4. The CDR3 has 17 residues. CDR3 nucleotides: TGCGCCAGCAGTGAGTCGGGACTAGCGGGGGGGCCATATACGCAGTATTTT. Amino acids: CASSESGLAGGPYTQYF.

The V call is TRBV4-3, the J call TRBJ2-6, with 7 positions matching TRBD1. Germline V gene lookup returns CDR1 LGHNA and CDR2 YSLEER. This CDR3 has 19 residues. The V gene end was trimmed by 0 bases and the J gene end by 2 bases; junction bases not matched to a gene: 10. The DNA for the CDR3 is TGCGCCAGCAGCCAAGAAAAGACCCAGGGGGTTGCTGGGGCCAACGTCCTGACTTTC. It specifies CASSQEKTQGVAGANVLTF.

The gene calls are TRBV9 and TRBJ2-3, with 9 bases lining up with TRBD1. The CDR3 sequence is 15 residues long. Germline V gene data show CDR1 as SGDLS and CDR2 as YYNGEE. V was clipped by 4 bases and J by 6 bases; unmatched bases: 9. The CDR3 loop reads CASSIRDREGDTQYF. CDR3 DNA: TGTGCCAGCAGCATCCGGGACAGGGAGGGGGATACGCAGTATTTT.

The CDR3 bases are TGTGCCTGCTCAGGGGGAACTAATGAAAAACTGTTTTTT. This codes for CACSGGTNEKLFF. V and J are TRBV30 and TRBJ1-4, with 7 bases fitting TRBD1. V gave up 6 bases and J gave up 1 base; unmatched junction bases: 2. Germline assignment: CDR1 GTSNPN and CDR2 SVGIG (reference sequence). The CDR3 runs 13 residues.

This chain connects TRBV27 to TRBJ1-3, with D unclear. Germline CDR1 is MNHEY and CDR2 is SMNVEV (reference sequence). V was shortened by 0 bases and J by 4 bases, with 10 bases between the two germline ends. The CDR3 has 15 residues. CDR3 loop: CASSLSWANGNTIYF. The DNA for the CDR3 is TGTGCCAGCAGTTTATCATGGGCAAACGGAAACACCATATATTTT.

This rearrangement joins TRBV7-9 to TRBJ2-7; D gene ambiguous. V was clipped by 4 bases and J by 0 bases, with 16 bases between them. The CDR3 covers 16 residues. Germline V gene data show CDR1 as SEHNR and CDR2 as FQNEAQ (reference sequence). The CDR3 DNA reads as TGTGCCAGCAGCTCGACTCGGCCCGTAGGCTCCTACGAGCAGTACTTC. This translates into CASSSTRPVGSYEQYF.